This T cell receptor beta chain was sequenced in a study of identifying expanded T cells in peripheral blood. Overall study findings and caveats: Across healthy donors, higher total template counts meant significantly greater roughly two-week count variance. Technical replicates showed around 1.1 changed clones; roughly two weeks around 15; four weeks 19.

Deletions cut 0 bases from V and 5 bases from J, with 13 bases between. Germline V CDR1 and CDR2: MGHRA, YSYEKL. This CDR3 is 16 amino acids long. Healthy donors had no documented immune events, such as infections, while sampled. Remarks on this clone: Its antigen remains unknown.

Profiling relied on immunoSEQ multiplex PCR, and the TCRdb table lists in-frame clones only, not all of them. The top ten hold just under 8.5% of the sample, which has some 100,000 clones, approximately 90% seen once. Sequencing input: blood. The gene calls are TRBV4-1 and TRBJ2-2, with D hard to call. The receptor comes from a person aged 18-70 years in good health. CDR3 bases: TGCGCCAGCAGCCAAGATGGGTACAGTACGACCGGGGAGCTGTTTTTT. Its translation is CASSQDGYSTTGELFF.